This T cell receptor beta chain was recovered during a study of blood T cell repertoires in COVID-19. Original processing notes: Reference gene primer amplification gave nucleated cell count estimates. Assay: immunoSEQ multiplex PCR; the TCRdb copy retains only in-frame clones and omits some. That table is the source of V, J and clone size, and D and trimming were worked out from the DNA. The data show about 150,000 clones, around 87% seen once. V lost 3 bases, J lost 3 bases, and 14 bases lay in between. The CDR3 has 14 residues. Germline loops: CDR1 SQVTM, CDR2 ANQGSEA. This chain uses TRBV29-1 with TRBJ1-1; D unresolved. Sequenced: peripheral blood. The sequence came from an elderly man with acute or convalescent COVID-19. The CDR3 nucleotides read TGCAGCGTTGAGGCCCGAGGTTCGGACACTGAAGCTTTCTTT. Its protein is CSVEARGSDTEAFF.